Below, 24 T cell receptor beta chains from the same sample are listed, as sequenced in a study of PD-1 blockade in classical Hodgkin lymphoma. TCRdb keeps only in-frame clones here, not all; method: immunoSEQ multiplex PCR. The sample consists of roughly 50,000 clones, 90% of them appearing once. Time point defined: cycle 4 day 1 (C4D1), after less than seven weeks of nivolumab. Each patient relapsed following autologous stem cell transplantation, and prior brentuximab vedotin exposure differed. The sequences come from peripheral blood mononuclear cells (PBMCs), collected before the fourth cycle of nivolumab. Every receptor here comes from a human donor with classical Hodgkin lymphoma.

This clone was observed once. CDR3 in amino acids: CASSGVSGTDTQYF. As DNA, the CDR3 is TGTGCCAGCAGTGGAGTGTCTGGCACAGATACGCAGTATTTT. The rearrangement links TRBV6-4 to TRBJ2-3; D unresolved. CDR3 length: 14 residues. V lost 4 bases and J 1 base, leaving 9 bases between the germline ends. Germline assignment: CDR1 MRHNA and CDR2 SNTAGT.

The chain carries TRBV20-1 and TRBJ1-1; TRBD1 might be the D (5 bases). Per the germline V gene, CDR1 is DFQATT and CDR2 is SNEGSKA (reference sequence). The germline V and J ends were trimmed by 5 bases and 7 bases, with 11 bases remaining between them. The CDR3 is 11 residues long. The CDR3 DNA is TGCAGTGCTCTCCCAGGGATTGAAGCTTTCTTT. Its translation: CSALPGIEAFF.

V usage is TRBV7-9 and J usage is TRBJ2-1; tentative D call: TRBD2 (5 bases). V was cut by 3 bases and J by 9 bases, with 9 bases left in between. The CDR3 consists of 12 residues. The germline CDR1 and CDR2 sequences are SEHNR and FQNEAQ (reference sequence). The CDR3 here is CASSFQRAEQFF. The CDR3 DNA reads TGTGCCAGCAGCTTCCAGAGGGCTGAGCAGTTCTTC.

V usage is TRBV25-1 and J usage is TRBJ2-2; 9 bases map to TRBD2. The CDR3 is 15 residues long. CDR1 MGHDK and CDR2 SYGVNS come from the germline V gene. With V trimmed by 6 bases and J by 6 bases, 8 bases remained unmatched. The CDR3 here is CASRSSGGQAGELFF. The CDR3 DNA follows: TGTGCCAGCAGAAGTAGCGGGGGCCAGGCCGGGGAGCTGTTTTTT. Filled out from reference TRBV25-1 and TRBJ2-2, the complete variable domain reads EADIYQTPRYLVIGTGKKITLECSQTMGHDKMYWYQQDPGMELHLIHYSYGVNSTEKGDLSSESTVSRIRTEHFPLTLESARPSHTSQYLCASRSSGGQAGELFFGEGSRLTVL.

This chain links TRBV7-9 with TRBJ2-1; D gene unclear. Looked up from germline, CDR1 is SEHNR and CDR2 is FQNEAQ (reference sequence). This CDR3 is built from 14 residues. V was trimmed by 11 bases and J by 9 bases, leaving 23 bases between them. CDR3 nucleotide sequence: TGTGCCGACACCCCTAGGGTGGGAAAAACTGAGCAGTTCTTC. Translated: CADTPRVGKTEQFF.

This clone was seen a few times. V and J are TRBV4-1 and TRBJ2-3; 11 bases agree with TRBD2. CDR3 length equals 17 residues. CDR1 and CDR2 from the germline V gene are MGHRA and YSYEKL. The V segment lost 3 bases and the J segment 5 bases; nucleotides outside the gene matches: 10. The chain's CDR3 is CASSHKLAGERGDTQYF. CDR3 in DNA: TGCGCCAGCAGCCACAAACTAGCGGGAGAGCGTGGAGATACGCAGTATTTT.

The chain couples TRBV18 to TRBJ1-1; no definite D call. The V end was cut by 6 bases, the J end by 5 bases, with 13 bases between. The CDR3 covers 13 residues. The germline V gene has CDR1 KGHSH and CDR2 LQKENI. The CDR3 DNA reads TGTGCCAGCTCCCGAGATATAGGGACTGAAGCTTTCTTT. Residues: CASSRDIGTEAFF.

The rearrangement uses TRBV19 and TRBJ1-2, with 8 bases identical to TRBD1. The germline V gene encodes CDR1 LNHDA and CDR2 SQIVND (reference sequence). CDR3 size: 15 residues. V gave up 3 bases and J gave up 3 bases; unmatched junction bases: 6. The CDR3 DNA reads TGTGCCAGTAGTATCCGGGACAGGCGGTACTATGGCTACACCTTC. Its protein product is CASSIRDRRYYGYTF.

The CDR3 region is CASSLATGEAFF. The CDR3 DNA sequence: TGTGCCAGCAGCTTAGCGACAGGGGAGGCTTTCTTT. The chain joins TRBV11-1 to TRBJ1-1; TRBD1 agrees at 8 bases. The J segment lost 11 bases and the V segment lost 0 bases, leaving 2 bases of the junction unmatched. Germline V gene sequence: CDR1 SGHAT, CDR2 FQDESV (reference sequence). This CDR3 has 12 residues.

In this sample, this clone turned up once. J is TRBJ2-3 and V is TRBV5-1; TRBD1 might be the D (7 bases). The CDR3 runs to 15 residues. The ends were cut back, 4 bases at V and 6 bases at J, with 18 bases in the middle. CDR1 and CDR2 from the germline V gene are SGHRS and YFSETQ. CDR3 coding DNA: TGCGCCAGCAGCCTAGGCAGGGGGGTTGGCGATACGCAGTATTTT. It codes for CASSLGRGVGDTQYF. Filled out from reference TRBV5-1 and TRBJ2-3, the complete variable domain reads KAGVTQTPRYLIKTRGQQVTLSCSPISGHRSVSWYQQTPGQGLQFLFEYFSETQRNKGNFPGRFSGRQFSNSRSEMNVSTLELGDSALYLCASSLGRGVGDTQYFGPGTRLTVL.

The chain is built from TRBV9 and TRBJ1-2; TRBD1 is a possible D gene (5 bases). Germline V gene lookup returns CDR1 SGDLS and CDR2 YYNGEE. This CDR3 is 13 amino acids long. Deletions cut 7 bases from V and 7 bases from J, with 17 bases between. Here the CDR3 DNA reads TGTGCCAGCGGCCCCGGGGGGGAGGTTGGCTACACCTTC. This encodes CASGPGGEVGYTF.

The chain employs TRBV29-1 and TRBJ2-7, with D perhaps matching TRBD1 (6 bases). Trimming pared 7 bases from V and 9 bases from J, leaving 19 bases between. The CDR3 loop spans 12 amino acids. In germline, CDR1 is SQVTM, CDR2 ANQGSEA. The CDR3 region has the DNA TGCAGCGCAAGGACAGCTCCTAATGCGCAGTACTTC. This translates into CSARTAPNAQYF.

In its sample, this clone was seen once. CDR3 bases: TGCAGCGTTGAAGGGACTAGCGGAACTACCACAGATACGCAGTATTTT. Translation: CSVEGTSGTTTDTQYF. The rearrangement joins TRBV29-1 to TRBJ2-3; TRBD2 aligns across 10 bases. Per the germline V gene, CDR1 is SQVTM and CDR2 is ANQGSEA. J lost 2 bases, V lost 1 base, and 6 bases had no gene match. The CDR3 consists of 16 residues.

The J gene is TRBJ1-1, the V gene TRBV11-2; D is ambiguous. Per the germline V gene, CDR1 is SGHAT and CDR2 is FQNNGV. Trimming took 1 base from V and 0 from J, leaving 21 bases between them. This CDR3 region has 19 residues. The CDR3: CASSLASGSNQFMNTEAFF. The CDR3 DNA sequence: TGTGCCAGCAGCTTAGCTAGCGGCAGCAACCAATTCATGAACACTGAAGCTTTCTTT.

On this clone: This may be a read error: a much more frequent sequence differs by one nucleotide. The chain joins TRBV21-1 to TRBJ1-1. TRBV21-1 is shown as a pseudogene. This CDR3 comprises 13 residues. CDR3 region: CASSQEEDTEAFF. DNA of the CDR3: TGTGCCAGCTCCCAGGAGGAGGACACTGAAGCTTTCTTT.

This sequence joins TRBV6-1 and TRBJ2-1; possible D gene TRBD1, 6 bases. From germline, CDR1 is MNHNS and CDR2 SASEGT. This CDR3 comprises 16 residues. V lost 4 bases and J 2 bases, leaving 15 bases between the germline ends. In nucleotides, the CDR3 is TGTGCCAGCAGTGGTTCTGCCGGGACAACCTACAATGAGCAGTTCTTC. Its protein is CASSGSAGTTYNEQFF.

This chain connects TRBV2 to TRBJ2-7; 15 bases are shared with TRBD2. Germline CDR1 reads SNHLY; CDR2 reads FYNNEI. The CDR3 length is 15 residues. Germline trimming cut 6 bases from V and 7 bases from J; bases unmatched to any gene: 7. The CDR3: CASRRTSGRAEEQYF. The CDR3 DNA follows: TGTGCCAGCAGACGGACTAGCGGGAGGGCCGAAGAGCAGTACTTC.

The chain links TRBV2 to TRBJ2-1; D remains unclear. This CDR3 region has 13 residues. The germline V gene has CDR1 SNHLY and CDR2 FYNNEI. V was clipped by 3 bases and J by 5 bases, with 8 bases between them. The CDR3 DNA sequence: TGTGCCAGCAGTGATGTCTCGGACAATGAGCAGTTCTTC. It specifies CASSDVSDNEQFF.

This clone occurred once. The chain uses TRBV28 and TRBJ2-7, with D uncertain. Germline CDR1 and CDR2: MDHEN and SYDVKM. The CDR3 consists of 15 residues. Trimming shortened V by 2 bases and J by 0 bases, and 11 bases separated the two germline ends. CDR3 loop: CASSLTAHSSYEQYF. The CDR3 coding sequence is TGTGCCAGCAGTTTAACGGCGCATAGCTCCTACGAGCAGTACTTC. Full variable domain (remainder filled in from reference TRBV28 and TRBJ2-7): DVKVTQSSRYLVKRTGEKVFLECVQDMDHENMFWYRQDPGLGLRLIYFSYDVKMKEKGDIPEGYSVSREKKERFSLILESASTNQTSMYLCASSLTAHSSYEQYFGPGTRLTVT.

This clone appeared a single time. V gene TRBV5-1 combines with J gene TRBJ2-7; D call uncertain. Trimming took off 1 base at V and 7 bases at J, with 9 bases between the two ends. This CDR3 region has 12 residues. Germline CDR1 is SGHRS and CDR2 is YFSETQ. In DNA form, the CDR3 reads TGCGCCAGCAGCTTGACGCGTGAGGAGCAGTACTTC. It translates to CASSLTREEQYF.

The chain is built from TRBV10-3 and TRBJ1-2, with 10 bases fitting TRBD1. V was clipped by 8 bases and J by 7 bases; unmatched bases: 10. Germline CDR1 is ENHRY and CDR2 is SYGVKD. The CDR3 length is 14 residues. The CDR3 spells CAIRTGTGVGGYTF. CDR3 in DNA: TGTGCCATCCGGACTGGGACAGGGGTGGGTGGCTACACCTTC.

V gene TRBV7-3 combines with J gene TRBJ2-3; a possible D gene is TRBD2 (6 bases). The CDR3 length is 14 residues. The germline CDR1 and CDR2 sequences are SGHTA and FQGTGA. V shed 5 bases and J shed 1 base, with 10 bases lying between them. The CDR3 here is CASSQTRGTDTQYF. DNA of the CDR3: TGTGCCAGCAGCCAGACTAGGGGCACAGATACGCAGTATTTT.

This sequence joins TRBV5-1 and TRBJ1-1, with 7 bases fitting TRBD1. The CDR3 sequence is 16 residues long. The germline gives CDR1 SGHRS, CDR2 YFSETQ. After removal of 0 bases from V and 0 bases from J, the junction contained 5 bases not matched to a gene. CDR3 DNA sequence: TGCGCCAGCAGCTTGGCGGGACAGTCTATGAACACTGAAGCTTTCTTT. It encodes CASSLAGQSMNTEAFF. The variable domain in full, completed from reference TRBV5-1 and TRBJ1-1, reads KAGVTQTPRYLIKTRGQQVTLSCSPISGHRSVSWYQQTPGQGLQFLFEYFSETQRNKGNFPGRFSGRQFSNSRSEMNVSTLELGDSALYLCASSLAGQSMNTEAFFGQGTRLTVV.

The J gene is TRBJ1-1, the V gene TRBV28, with D possibly matching TRBD1 (5 bases). Trimming shortened V by 3 bases and J by 4 bases, and 12 bases separated the two germline ends. Germline assignment: CDR1 MDHEN and CDR2 SYDVKM. CDR3 size: 14 residues. The CDR3 nucleotides read TGTGCCAGCAGTTTGGGGACTTCACCCACTGAAGCTTTCTTT. Its protein is CASSLGTSPTEAFF.